The rows below give T cell receptor beta chains drawn from one sample of a study of T cell repertoires in aging, cancer and after chemotherapy. Each CDR3 protein is one row after TCRdb ran MiXCR on the multiplex PCR reads. This sample has around 2,900 distinct CDR3 sequences, with around 23% found just once. The sample comprised blood. These TCRs come from a human donor with a blood cancer. Both conserved end residues are part of each CDR3.

v_call	j_call	cdr3_aa
TRBV27	TRBJ2-7	CASSFSLRGTSGYEQYF
TRBV11-2	TRBJ1-2	CASAGGGGDYGYTF
TRBV7-6	TRBJ2-5	CASSSGLAGLQETQYF
TRBV15	TRBJ1-4	CATNEGEEKLFF
TRBV19	TRBJ1-1	CASSLRTGGHTNTEAFF
TRBV6-5	TRBJ1-2	CASSYSNLNGYTF
TRBV7-9	TRBJ2-3	CASSRAVAGGTDTQYF
TRBV20-1	TRBJ1-4	CSARRTVQTNEKLFF
TRBV27	TRBJ1-4	CASSTGTGGEKLFF
TRBV6-2/TRBV6-3	TRBJ2-7	CASSYSGGGSYEQYF
TRBV7-6	TRBJ2-2	CASSLNTGELFF
TRBV20-1	TRBJ2-1	CSAGSSGGTHNEQFF
TRBV7-2	TRBJ2-6	CASSSGGGGLDGANVLTF
TRBV7-6	TRBJ1-2	CASSLETTGYGYTF
TRBV5-4	TRBJ1-2	CASTSGASNYGYTF
TRBV7-2	TRBJ2-5	CASSPTSGGLGTQYF
TRBV20-1	TRBJ2-1	CSARLWGGSYNEQFF
TRBV15	TRBJ2-1	CATQRAGGSYNEQFF
TRBV2	TRBJ2-2	CASREHRGNTGELFF
TRBV4-2	TRBJ2-1	CASSQDPGRTYNEQFF
TRBV7-2	TRBJ1-2	CASSQNYGYTF
TRBV7-9	TRBJ1-4	CASSSSRDRVGREKLFF
TRBV27	TRBJ1-6	CASSTTGSNSPLHF
TRBV6-5	TRBJ1-1	CASSYTPSILGTEAFF
TRBV20-1	TRBJ1-3	CSGQGAFSGNTIYF
TRBV4-2	TRBJ2-7	CASSQDHNSYEQYF
TRBV5-1	TRBJ2-2	CASSFSRDRVRDISGELFF
TRBV5-5	TRBJ1-2	CASSRTVNYGYTF
TRBV12-3/TRBV12-4	TRBJ2-3	CASTLDPGATDTQYF
TRBV5-6	TRBJ2-5	CASSFGADRGAETQYF
TRBV29-1	TRBJ1-2	CSVGTVTYTF
TRBV7-6	TRBJ2-1	CASSLARRYNEQFF
TRBV18	TRBJ2-3	CASSPLALAPDTQYF
TRBV6-6	TRBJ2-2	CASRRPGGTGELFF
TRBV6-6	TRBJ2-1	CASSYSPSPPWNEQFF
TRBV20-1	TRBJ1-1	CSARAFGSRGTEAFF
TRBV4-3	TRBJ2-1	CASSQESLGYFYNEQFF
TRBV5-8	TRBJ2-1	CASSLRSSGYNEQFF
TRBV6-2/TRBV6-3	TRBJ1-2	CASSSGTGNYGYTF
TRBV6-5	TRBJ1-2	CASSLGQLANYGYTF
TRBV11-3	TRBJ2-5	CASSLVQGAQYF
TRBV19	TRBJ1-2	CASRKTESRDLDYTF
TRBV6-2/TRBV6-3	TRBJ2-1	CASSYAGTSGGNNEQFF
TRBV7-6	TRBJ1-3	CASSMGGAEGNTIYF
TRBV5-5	TRBJ1-1	CASSLGGNTEAFF
TRBV27	TRBJ1-1	CASSLGGGTEAFF
TRBV18	TRBJ1-1	CASSRASNTEAFF
TRBV15	TRBJ1-2	CATSRGVRQGTNYGYTF
TRBV27	TRBJ1-1	CASRPEKLTGAFF
TRBV6-1	TRBJ1-5	CASSEGGGTWDYSNQPQHF
TRBV20-1	TRBJ1-1	CSATPDRAGTEAFF
TRBV18	TRBJ2-6	CASSPQGATGRGANVLTF